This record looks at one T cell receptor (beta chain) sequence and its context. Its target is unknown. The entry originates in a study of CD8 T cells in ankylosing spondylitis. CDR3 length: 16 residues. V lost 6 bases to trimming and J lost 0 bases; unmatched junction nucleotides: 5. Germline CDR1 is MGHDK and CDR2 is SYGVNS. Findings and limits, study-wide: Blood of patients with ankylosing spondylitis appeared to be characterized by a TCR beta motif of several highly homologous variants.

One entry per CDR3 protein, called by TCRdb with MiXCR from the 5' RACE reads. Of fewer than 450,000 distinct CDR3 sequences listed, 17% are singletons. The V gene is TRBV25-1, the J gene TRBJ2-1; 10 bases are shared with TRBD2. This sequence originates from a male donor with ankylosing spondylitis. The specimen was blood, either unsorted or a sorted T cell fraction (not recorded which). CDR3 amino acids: CASRFSGGSSYNEQFF. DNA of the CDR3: TGTGCCAGCAGGTTTAGCGGGGGGAGCTCCTACAATGAGCAGTTCTTC.